Here is one T cell receptor beta chain with its context. The sample originates from a study of shared clonotypes between healthy human individuals. The germline V gene encodes CDR1 LNHNV and CDR2 YYDKDF (reference sequence). The CDR3 covers 14 residues. The V end lost 0 bases, the J end lost 8 bases, and 13 bases lay between the germline ends. Using immunoSEQ multiplex PCR, the repertoire was profiled, and TCRdb retains in-frame clones only, with some absent. The sample records approximately 2,300,000 clones, about nine tenths being singletons. A split of CD4+ cells into CD45RA+ naive and CD45RA-negative memory subsets was performed.

The clonotype originates from a man aged 18-30 years in good health. Some clones in this sample may be carry-over from other donors' samples. Sequencing was performed on naive CD4+ T cells from PBMCs. The subset was: CD45RA+ positively selected. The V and J genes are TRBV15 and TRBJ2-5; weak D call: TRBD2 (5 bases). As DNA, the CDR3 is TGTGCCACCAGCAGAGATCGAACTAGTCATACCCAGTACTTC. Encoded protein: CATSRDRTSHTQYF. The entire variable domain, with the rest obtained from reference TRBV15 and TRBJ2-5, is as follows: DAMVIQNPRYQVTQFGKPVTLSCSQTLNHNVMYWYQQKSSQAPKLLFHYYDKDFNNEADTPDNFQSRRPNTSFCFLDIRSPGLGDTAMYLCATSRDRTSHTQYFGPGTRLLVL.